The clone carrying this T cell receptor (beta chain) was found a few times. Its specificity is unknown. Each of the CD4+ naive, central memory, regulatory and stem cell-like memory populations was sorted via CD45RO/CCR7/CD25/CD127/CD95/CD27. These data come from a study of beta chain features in type 1 diabetes. Broader study findings: Equally in patients and controls, PCR might preferentially amplify shorter templates. Type 1 diabetes patients had TCRB CDR3s that were shorter (moderately but significantly so) in all four CD4+ subsets.

Every bit of the isolated RNA underwent reverse transcription, so sequencing read expressed TCRB transcripts. Sequencing was performed with immunoSEQ multiplex PCR; in TCRdb, only in-frame clones are kept and a portion is missing. The sample holds approximately 260,000 clones, roughly 22% seen once. From germline, CDR1 is SGHRS and CDR2 YFSETQ. The V end was cut by 2 bases, the J end by 0 bases, with 12 bases between. The CDR3 has 16 amino acids. The chain couples TRBV5-1 to TRBJ2-4; D not resolved. Sample: naive CD4+ T cells from blood. This clonotype was obtained from a woman aged 40 to 50 with type 1 diabetes. This CDR3 is CASSFGDVVAKNIQYF. The DNA for the CDR3 is TGCGCCAGCAGCTTCGGTGATGTTGTAGCCAAAAACATTCAGTACTTC.